This T cell receptor (beta chain) was documented in a study of control samples from healthy donors and cancer patients. V was shortened by 3 bases and J by 3 bases, with 10 bases between the two germline ends. CDR1 and CDR2 (germline): SGHNT, YYREEE (reference sequence). There are 13 residues in the CDR3. Clones were sequenced by immunoSEQ multiplex PCR, and TCRdb holds only the in-frame ones, with some missing. This sample has over 90,000 clones; about 91% occur once, and the top ten carry 2.5%. Sequencing used blood. The J gene is TRBJ2-7, the V gene TRBV5-4; weak D call: TRBD2 (5 bases). The TCR comes from a woman aged 18-29 years in good health. CDR3 region: CASSSDSRYEQYF. The CDR3 DNA sequence: TGTGCCAGCAGCTCGGACTCCCGCTACGAGCAGTACTTC.